One and the same sample provided the 3 T cell receptor beta chains below, sequenced in a study of graft-versus-host responses after intestinal transplantation. The data were produced by immunoSEQ multiplex PCR, yet TCRdb's version contains in-frame clones alone and is incomplete. The top ten hold approximately 0.21% of the sample, which has about 47,000 clones, approximately 95% seen once. Their cognate antigens are unknown. The input for sequencing was unstimulated CD8+ T cells sorted from spleen or lymph node cells, taken before transplant. Receptors originate from a human donor who was the organ donor for an intestinal transplant.

The chain is built from TRBV9 and TRBJ1-2, with D uncertain. This CDR3 is built from 18 residues. Germline CDR1 and CDR2: SGDLS and YYNGEE. V gave up 4 bases and J gave up 3 bases, with 25 bases separating them. The CDR3 coding sequence is TGTGCCAGCAGCCCACAGCTAATAGGCAGCCAAAGCGACTATGGCTACACCTTC. Translation gives CASSPQLIGSQSDYGYTF.

About this clone itself: Other DNA sequences from this sample encode an identical CDR3 as well. This chain joins TRBV19 and TRBJ2-7; no clear D gene. The germline V gene encodes CDR1 LNHDA and CDR2 SQIVND (reference sequence). This CDR3 region has 12 residues. Trimming took 1 base from V and 4 from J, leaving 5 bases between them. CDR3 DNA: TGTGCCAGTAGTATAGGCGGTTACGAGCAGTACTTC. Translation gives CASSIGGYEQYF.

J is TRBJ1-1 and V is TRBV5-1, with unresolved D. V was pared by 2 bases and J by 4 bases, with 6 bases between. Germline-derived CDR1 and CDR2 are SGHRS and YFSETQ. This CDR3 contains 12 residues. The CDR3 loop is CASSFSGTEAFF. The CDR3 nucleotides read TGCGCCAGCAGCTTTAGCGGCACTGAAGCTTTCTTT.